Below are 20 T cell receptor beta chains sequenced from a single sample in a study of spatial heterogeneity in lung cancer. The time point here: sample taken at primary tumor resection. Unsorted whole RNA samples from tumor, nontumor lung or frozen PBMC were sequenced. A single record per CDR3 protein comes from TCRdb applying MiXCR to the 5' RACE reads. In the table there are tens of thousands of distinct CDR3 sequences, 12% of which are singletons. Sample: PBMCs, taken at surgery. Receptors originate from a male donor with early-stage non-small cell lung cancer.

This clonotype turned up a few times. V usage is TRBV2 and J usage is TRBJ1-4; D is unclear. The CDR3 runs to 12 residues. The V end was cut by 7 bases, the J end by 8 bases, with 11 bases between. Germline V CDR1 and CDR2: SNHLY, FYNNEI. CDR3 bases: TGTGCCAGCAACGGACGAAGGGAAAAACTGTTTTTT. It codes for CASNGRREKLFF. Based on the CDR3 plus reference TRBV2 and TRBJ1-4, the full variable domain is EPEVTQTPSHQVTQMGQEVILRCVPISNHLYFYWYRQILGQKVEFLVSFYNNEISEKSEIFDDQFSVERPDGSNFTLKIRSTKLEDSAMYFCASNGRREKLFFGSGTQLSVL.

This chain links TRBV28 with TRBJ2-7, with TRBD1 matching over 10 bases. The length of the CDR3 is 13 residues. Germline-derived CDR1 and CDR2 are MDHEN and SYDVKM. V was clipped by 7 bases and J by 7 bases; unmatched bases: 7. CDR3: CASKRQGAREQYF. The CDR3 coding sequence is TGTGCCAGCAAAAGACAGGGGGCGCGTGAGCAGTACTTC.

This clonotype has more than one count but fewer than ten. This chain uses TRBV12-3 or TRBV12-4 with TRBJ1-1; D remains ambiguous. The CDR3 has 13 amino acids. Trimming shortened V by 5 bases and J by 4 bases, and 11 bases separated the two germline ends. The CDR3 loop is CASSILTGTEAFF. The CDR3 coding sequence is TGTGCCAGCAGTATCTTGACGGGCACTGAAGCTTTCTTT.

This clonotype came up many times. The chain is built from TRBV29-1 and TRBJ1-2, with 10 nucleotides matching TRBD1. Germline values: CDR1 SQVTM, CDR2 ANQGSEA. The V gene end was trimmed by 1 base and the J gene end by 4 bases; junction bases not matched to a gene: 9. The CDR3 sequence is 16 residues long. The CDR3 DNA follows: TGCAGCGTTGAAGGAGGGACAGGGGAAGTGGGCTATGGCTACACCTTC. Protein product: CSVEGGTGEVGYGYTF.

This clonotype was counted only a few times. The chain carries TRBV30 and TRBJ1-6, with 7 bases matching TRBD1. The germline V gene encodes CDR1 GTSNPN and CDR2 SVGIG (reference sequence). V shed 3 bases and J 4 bases; nucleotides not matched to a gene: 9. This CDR3 has 16 residues. CDR3 amino acids: CAWRDRPVYYNSPLHF. The CDR3 nucleotides are TGTGCCTGGAGGGACAGGCCAGTGTATTATAATTCACCCCTCCACTTT. Based on the CDR3 plus reference TRBV30 and TRBJ1-6, the full variable domain is SQTIHQWPATLVQPVGSPLSLECTVEGTSNPNLYWYRQAAGRGLQLLFYSVGIGQISSEVPQNLSASRPQDRQFILSSKKLLLSDSGFYLCAWRDRPVYYNSPLHFGNGTRLTVT.

This clonotype was observed at least ten times. The chain carries TRBV7-8 and TRBJ1-2; weak D call: TRBD1 (5 bases). This CDR3 is built from 12 residues. Trimming removed 5 bases at V and 8 bases at J, with 12 bases between. Per germline, CDR1 SGHVS and CDR2 FQNEAQ. DNA for the CDR3: TGTGCCAGCAGCCGTGACAGTCGCGGCTACACCTTC. This codes for CASSRDSRGYTF.

This clonotype occurred a few times. V is TRBV12-3 or TRBV12-4 and J is TRBJ2-1; TRBD1 matches at 8 bases. J gave up 2 bases and V 9 bases, and 9 bases lay outside the gene matches. CDR3 length: 15 residues. CDR3 residues: CASQAGGVTYNEQFF. The CDR3 nucleotides are TGTGCCAGTCAAGCAGGGGGCGTAACCTACAATGAGCAGTTCTTC.

V usage is TRBV4-3 and J usage is TRBJ2-2; 7 nucleotides align to TRBD2. Germline CDR1 LGHNA, CDR2 YSLEER. The CDR3 covers 17 residues. The ends lost 0 bases at V and 5 bases at J; junction bases unmatched: 9. Written as DNA, the CDR3 is TGCGCCAGCAGCCAAGACCGGGGCGGGAGTCGTACCGGGGAGCTGTTTTTT. It translates to CASSQDRGGSRTGELFF.

In its sample, this clonotype was seen a few times. The chain has TRBV12-3 or TRBV12-4 and TRBJ1-6; D gene unclear. This CDR3 comprises 16 residues. Trimming shortened V by 2 bases and J by 0 bases, and 8 bases separated the two germline ends. CDR3 region: CASSLSVSSYNSPLHF. In DNA, the CDR3 is TGTGCCAGCAGTTTAAGTGTTAGCTCCTATAATTCACCCCTCCACTTT.

The chain joins TRBV5-1 to TRBJ2-2, with TRBD2 matching over 9 bases. Germline V gene lookup returns CDR1 SGHRS and CDR2 YFSETQ. The trim removed 4 bases at V and 0 bases at J, leaving 1 base unmatched. The CDR3 length is 15 residues. CDR3 nucleotides: TGCGCCAGCAGCAGCGGGGGGACGAACACCGGGGAGCTGTTTTTT. It encodes CASSSGGTNTGELFF.

This clonotype was recorded a few times. This chain joins TRBV4-3 and TRBJ1-5; D might be TRBD1 (6 bases). The CDR3 is 14 residues long. CDR1 and CDR2 from the germline V gene are LGHNA and YSLEER. The germline V and J ends were trimmed by 1 base and 4 bases, with 8 bases remaining between them. The CDR3 sequence: CASSQGQGNQPQHF. CDR3 in DNA: TGCGCCAGCAGCCAAGGTCAGGGGAATCAGCCCCAGCATTTT.

The chain has TRBV27 and TRBJ1-2; D gene uncertain. Trimming pared 4 bases from V and 7 bases from J, leaving 10 bases between. CDR1 and CDR2 from the germline V gene are MNHEY and SMNVEV (reference sequence). This CDR3 has 12 amino acids. This CDR3 reads CASSSGLFGYTF. The CDR3 nucleotides are TGTGCCAGCAGTTCAGGTCTCTTTGGCTACACCTTC.

This clonotype was seen only a few times. The chain has TRBV10-3 and TRBJ2-1; no reliable D call. The length of the CDR3 is 14 residues. V was pared by 6 bases and J by 6 bases, with 15 bases between. Germline V gives CDR1 ENHRY, CDR2 SYGVKD. This chain's CDR3 is CAISDSQIPNEQFF. CDR3 DNA: TGTGCCATCAGCGACTCCCAGATACCCAATGAGCAGTTCTTC.

On this clonotype itself: One junction end disagrees with the germline gene, perhaps due to a read error. The chain carries TRBV9 and TRBJ1-1; TRBD1 is a possible D gene (5 bases). Looked up from germline, CDR1 is SGDLS and CDR2 is YYNGEE. CDR3 length equals 15 residues. This CDR3 is CASSVVPAGNSEAFF. The CDR3 DNA is TGTGCCAGCAGCGTAGTCCCAGCAGGGAACAGTGAAGCTTTCTTT.

This clonotype occurred many times. The J gene is TRBJ2-5, the V gene TRBV11-1, with TRBD1 as a possible D gene (5 bases). V was cut by 7 bases and J by 1 base, with 16 bases left in between. This CDR3 is built from 15 residues. Germline assignment: CDR1 SGHAT and CDR2 FQDESV (reference sequence). The CDR3 region has the DNA TGTGCCAGCACCACACCGACAGCGTTCCAAGAGACCCAGTACTTC. This gives the protein CASTTPTAFQETQYF. The variable domain in full, with the rest retrieved from reference TRBV11-1 and TRBJ2-5, is EAEVAQSPRYKITEKSQAVAFWCDPISGHATLYWYRQILGQGPELLVQFQDESVVDDSQLPKDRFSAERLKGVDSTLKIQPAELGDSAMYLCASTTPTAFQETQYFGPGTRLLVL.

This clonotype was detected ten times or more. This chain links TRBV27 with TRBJ1-5; TRBD1 matches at 7 bases. There are 16 residues in the CDR3. V trimming: 3 bases; J trimming: 3 bases; junction bases outside the gene matches: 8. Germline CDR1 is MNHEY and CDR2 is SMNVEV (reference sequence). The CDR3 sequence: CASSFGAGGNNQPQHF. Written as DNA, the CDR3 is TGTGCCAGCAGTTTCGGGGCAGGGGGAAACAATCAGCCCCAGCATTTT.

This clonotype was seen at least ten times. The rearrangement uses TRBV18 and TRBJ1-4; perhaps TRBD1 as D (6 bases). Trimming took off 1 base at V and 1 base at J, with 10 bases between the two ends. CDR3 length: 16 amino acids. Germline V gene lookup returns CDR1 KGHSH and CDR2 LQKENI. The CDR3, as DNA: TGTGCCAGCTCACCACGGCGGACAGAAACTAATGAAAAACTGTTTTTT. This translates into CASSPRRTETNEKLFF.

The chain joins TRBV3-1 to TRBJ1-6; D is perhaps TRBD1 (6 bases). Trimming shortened V by 5 bases and J by 9 bases, and 8 bases separated the two germline ends. CDR1 is LGHDT and CDR2 is YNNKEL in the germline V gene (reference sequence). CDR3 size: 12 residues. The CDR3 region has the DNA TGTGCCAGCAGCTACAGGGTTTCACCCCTCCACTTT. Translating gives CASSYRVSPLHF.

The chain is built from TRBV18 and TRBJ2-3; D not resolved. The CDR3 runs 13 residues. Between the trimmed V and J ends, which lost 2 bases and 2 bases, there was a span of 5 bases. Looked up from germline, CDR1 is KGHSH and CDR2 is LQKENI. This CDR3 is CASSPSHTDTQYF. CDR3 coding DNA: TGTGCCAGCTCACCATCTCACACAGATACGCAGTATTTT.

This clonotype was observed a few times. The J gene is TRBJ1-2, the V gene TRBV4-3, with 9 bases lining up with TRBD1. Germline CDR1 and CDR2: LGHNA and YSLEER. The CDR3 spans 17 residues. With 1 base clipped from V and 2 bases from J, the junction kept 8 bases outside the gene matches. CDR3 DNA: TGCGCCAGCAGCCAAGTTCTTTTCGGGACAGGGAACTATGGCTACACCTTC. The encoded protein is CASSQVLFGTGNYGYTF.